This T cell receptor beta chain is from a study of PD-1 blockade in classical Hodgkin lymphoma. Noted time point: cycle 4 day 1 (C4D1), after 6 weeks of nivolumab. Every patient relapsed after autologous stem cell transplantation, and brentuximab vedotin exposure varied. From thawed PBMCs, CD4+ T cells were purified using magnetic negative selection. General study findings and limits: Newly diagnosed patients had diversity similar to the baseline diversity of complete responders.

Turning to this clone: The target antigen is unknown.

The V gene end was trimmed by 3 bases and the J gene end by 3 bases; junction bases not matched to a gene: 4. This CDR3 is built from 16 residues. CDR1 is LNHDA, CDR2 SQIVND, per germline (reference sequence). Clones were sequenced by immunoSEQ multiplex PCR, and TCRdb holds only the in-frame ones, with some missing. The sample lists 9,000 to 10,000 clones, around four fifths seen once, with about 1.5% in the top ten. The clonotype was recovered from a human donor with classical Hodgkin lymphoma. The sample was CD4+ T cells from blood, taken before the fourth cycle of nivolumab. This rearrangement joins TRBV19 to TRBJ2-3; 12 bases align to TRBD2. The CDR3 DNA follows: TGTGCCAGTAGTATGACTAGCGGGGGTCTAACAGATACGCAGTATTTT. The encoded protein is CASSMTSGGLTDTQYF.